Listed below are T cell receptor beta chains from one sample, sequenced in a study of tumor-infiltrating lymphocytes in localized non-small cell lung cancer. Sequenced by immunoSEQ multiplex PCR; TCRdb stores in-frame clones only, minus some. The top ten clones hold 15% to 20% of a sample with over 11,000 clones, roughly four fifths of them seen once. Specimen: lung tumor tissue. The receptors were sampled from a human donor with non-small cell lung cancer. CDR3s include the opening cysteine and the closing phenylalanine or tryptophan. A D gene is named only where the DNA matches it firmly. Not every row has a clone size; where given, it reads once, few, many or a size class.

17	-	-	TRBV4-1	CASSQEPTGIVSYEQYF
11	-	-	TRBV20-1	CSADGYPEAFF
14	-	-	TRBV7-8	CASSLTVPPNEAFF
14	TRBD2	once	TRBV19	CASRRLAGGDEQFF
20	TRBD2	-	TRBV27	CASRPQPWGAGGQRGNEQFF
15	-	-	TRBV5-1	CASSLNFISGTEAFF
15	-	once	TRBV23-1	CASPKRGGPTDTQYF
16	TRBD2	few	TRBV5-1	CASSPLAGASYNEQFF
15	-	-	TRBV7-9	CASSSVLSLNTEAFF
13	-	-	TRBV7-9	CASSLESQGETFF
14	-	-	TRBV30	CAWSVRGLRYEQYF
12	-	-	TRBV18	CASSGAGNTIYF
16	-	-	TRBV7-3	CASSSSGVGSYNEQFF